The 16 T cell receptor beta chains listed next were all sequenced from one sample in a study of blood T cell repertoires in COVID-19. Using immunoSEQ multiplex PCR, the repertoire was profiled, and TCRdb retains in-frame clones only, with some absent. The sample consists of 360,000 or so clones, about nine tenths of them appearing once. Sequences were obtained from PBMCs or T cells enriched from blood (not recorded which). The receptors stem from a woman aged 25 to 39 who had recovered from COVID-19.

The rearrangement links TRBV10-3 to TRBJ1-6, with 10 bases matching TRBD1. The ends lost 7 bases at V and 9 bases at J; junction bases unmatched: 3. Germline V gene data show CDR1 as ENHRY and CDR2 as SYGVKD. The CDR3 totals 13 residues. CDR3 protein: CAIKDRGGSPLHF. The CDR3 bases are TGTGCCATCAAGGACAGGGGGGGTTCACCCCTCCACTTT.

The chain joins TRBV10-3 to TRBJ2-3; 10 bases map to TRBD2. The trim removed 2 bases at V and 2 bases at J, leaving 1 base unmatched. CDR3 length: 15 amino acids. The germline CDR1 and CDR2 sequences are ENHRY and SYGVKD. Here the CDR3 DNA reads TGTGCCATCAGTGAGACTAGCGGGGTCACAGATACGCAGTATTTT. Protein product: CAISETSGVTDTQYF.

The chain employs TRBV7-9 and TRBJ1-1; the match to TRBD1 covers 8 bases. CDR1 is SEHNR and CDR2 is FQNEAQ in the germline V gene (reference sequence). V lost 5 bases and J lost 4; bases outside the gene matches: 9. There are 15 residues in the CDR3. This chain's CDR3 is CASSTLTGESTEAFF. The CDR3 DNA sequence: TGTGCCAGCAGCACACTGACAGGGGAAAGCACTGAAGCTTTCTTT. Drawing the rest from reference TRBV7-9 and TRBJ1-1, the complete variable domain is DTGVSQNPRHKITKRGQNVTFRCDPISEHNRLYWYRQTLGQGPEFLTYFQNEAQLEKSRLLSDRFSAERPKGSFSTLEIQRTEQGDSAMYLCASSTLTGESTEAFFGQGTRLTVV.

This clone was counted a single time. The CDR3: CASSGWAGVAGGEQFF. As DNA, the CDR3 is TGTGCCAGCAGTGGTTGGGCGGGAGTTGCCGGCGGTGAGCAGTTCTTC. This chain connects TRBV2 to TRBJ2-1; 7 bases fit TRBD2. Germline V CDR1 and CDR2: SNHLY, FYNNEI. This CDR3 spans 16 amino acids. V lost 4 bases, J lost 9 bases, and 15 bases stayed unmatched.

The genes are TRBV7-2 and TRBJ2-7, with 12 bases that match TRBD2. Unmatched junction bases numbered 6, after V lost 4 bases and J lost 5 bases. Looked up from germline, CDR1 is SGHTA and CDR2 is FQGNSA. The length of the CDR3 is 15 residues. CDR3 protein: CASSSTSGGTNEQYF. CDR3 nucleotide sequence: TGTGCCAGCAGCTCCACTAGCGGGGGGACAAACGAGCAGTACTTC.

The chain carries TRBV29-1 and TRBJ1-4, with unresolved D. Per germline, CDR1 SQVTM and CDR2 ANQGSEA. The CDR3 has 13 amino acids. Deletions cut 1 base from V and 4 bases from J, with 7 bases between. CDR3 region: CSVEGPNNEKLFF. CDR3 in DNA: TGCAGCGTTGAAGGGCCAAATAATGAAAAACTGTTTTTT.

This rearrangement joins TRBV14 to TRBJ1-1; D might be TRBD1 (6 bases). Deletions cut 4 bases from V and 1 base from J, with 19 bases between. This CDR3 has 17 amino acids. Germline loops: CDR1 SGHDN, CDR2 FVKESK. The CDR3 sequence: CASSPWTAGFPNTEAFF. The CDR3 bases are TGTGCCAGCAGCCCCTGGACAGCGGGGTTCCCGAACACTGAAGCTTTCTTT.

This chain links TRBV2 with TRBJ2-1; D unclear. Germline V lookup: CDR1 SNHLY, CDR2 FYNNEI. Trimming pared 2 bases from V and 9 bases from J, leaving 11 bases between. The CDR3 is 13 residues long. The CDR3 protein is CASSERPRGEQFF. Written as DNA, the CDR3 is TGTGCCAGCAGTGAACGGCCCCGAGGTGAGCAGTTCTTC.

The J gene is TRBJ2-3, the V gene TRBV27; TRBD2 agrees at 11 bases. This CDR3 is 14 amino acids long. Trimming at V came to 2 bases and at J to 14 bases, leaving 9 bases not matched to a gene. From germline, CDR1 is MNHEY and CDR2 SMNVEV (reference sequence). This chain's CDR3 is CASSLNSGRAIAYF. In nucleotides, the CDR3 is TGTGCCAGCAGTTTAAATAGCGGGAGGGCTATTGCGTATTTT.

The chain has TRBV10-3 and TRBJ1-2, with TRBD1 as a possible D gene (5 bases). Germline CDR1 and CDR2: ENHRY and SYGVKD. Trimming shortened V by 2 bases and J by 7 bases, and 5 bases separated the two germline ends. This CDR3 region has 11 residues. The CDR3 DNA sequence: TGTGCCATCAGTGAGGACAGTGGCTACACCTTC. Its translation: CAISEDSGYTF.

V gene TRBV27 combines with J gene TRBJ2-2; 10 bases agree with TRBD1. The V gene's germline CDR1 is MNHEY and CDR2 SMNVEV (reference sequence). J gave up 6 bases and V 6 bases, and 4 bases lay outside the gene matches. The CDR3 has 14 amino acids. CDR3 bases: TGTGCCAGCAGCTCCGGACAGGGGGCCGGGGAGCTGTTTTTT. Its translation is CASSSGQGAGELFF.

The chain uses TRBV30 and TRBJ2-2; D is ambiguous. The CDR3 has 12 amino acids. The V and J ends lost 3 bases and 8 bases respectively, with 10 bases between them. The germline V gene encodes CDR1 GTSNPN and CDR2 SVGIG (reference sequence). In nucleotides, the CDR3 is TGTGCCTGGAGCGAAACGACAGGGGAGCTGTTTTTT. Translating gives CAWSETTGELFF.

V is TRBV18 and J is TRBJ1-3; 7 nucleotides match TRBD1. Germline V gene data show CDR1 as KGHSH and CDR2 as LQKENI. The V and J ends lost 6 bases and 4 bases, in that order; junction bases with no gene match: 6. There are 14 residues in the CDR3. In DNA form, the CDR3 reads TGTGCCAGCTCCCAGACAGGGTCCGGAAACACCATATATTTT. Protein sequence: CASSQTGSGNTIYF.

The chain recombines TRBV21-1 with TRBJ2-7; the D call TRBD1 from the table was never checked on the DNA. TRBV21-1 is a known pseudogene. The CDR3 loop spans 15 amino acids. The CDR3 protein is CASKLRTGGSYEQYF. DNA for the CDR3: TGTGCCAGCAAACTTAGGACAGGGGGCTCCTACGAGCAGTACTTC.

The chain employs TRBV9 and TRBJ2-1, with D tentatively TRBD2 (7 bases). CDR3 length: 15 residues. Deletions cut 0 bases from V and 8 bases from J, with 15 bases between. In germline, CDR1 is SGDLS, CDR2 YYNGEE. The CDR3 sequence: CASSVARGASYEQFF. The CDR3 DNA follows: TGTGCCAGCAGCGTAGCCCGGGGGGCTAGTTATGAGCAGTTCTTC.

This chain links TRBV25-1 with TRBJ1-2, with D possibly matching TRBD1 (6 bases). V was clipped by 6 bases and J by 0 bases, with 14 bases between them. Germline lookup yields CDR1 MGHDK and CDR2 SYGVNS. CDR3 length: 15 residues. CDR3 in amino acids: CASSPTGFSNYGYTF. The CDR3 nucleotides are TGTGCCAGCAGCCCGACAGGCTTTTCTAACTATGGCTACACCTTC.